Listed here are 31 T cell receptor beta chains from one sample, sequenced in a study of human versus mouse CDR3 diversity and MHC coevolution (dated 2017 in TCRdb). Receptors were amplified or captured by the immunoSEQ multiplex PCR assay. The table was pulled from immuneACCESS by TCRdb, which kept in-frame rearrangements only. Such tables lose some clones; where checked, under half of the loss comes from unresolved V genes, and the rest has no known cause. In this sample the table shows tens of thousands of clones, 94% of which occur a single time. 15% to 20% of the sample is held by the ten biggest clonotypes. Sample: naive CD4+ T cells from blood. The sample's cell subset or site label, in plain terms: CD45RO-negative CD62L-positive naive CD4 T cells. These receptors were collected from a person aged 55 to 70 in good health.

The chain joins TRBV19 to TRBJ2-7, with 8 bases identical to TRBD2. This CDR3 spans 15 amino acids. The germline V gene encodes CDR1 LNHDA and CDR2 SQIVND (reference sequence). V lost 6 bases to trimming and J lost 2 bases; unmatched junction nucleotides: 9. The CDR3 is CASSLGGAGAYEQYF. The CDR3 DNA reads TGTGCCAGTAGCCTTGGGGGAGCGGGAGCCTACGAGCAGTACTTC. Combining the CDR3 with reference TRBV19 and TRBJ2-7 gives the whole variable domain DGGITQSPKYLFRKEGQNVTLSCEQNLNHDAMYWYRQDPGQGLRLIYYSQIVNDFQKGDIAEGYSVSREKKESFPLTVTSAQKNPTAFYLCASSLGGAGAYEQYFGPGTRLTVT.

The rearrangement links TRBV5-1 to TRBJ2-5; D is possibly TRBD2 (6 bases). The length of the CDR3 is 16 residues. V lost 4 bases and J lost 5, with 21 bases in between. The germline CDR1 and CDR2 sequences are SGHRS and YFSETQ. The CDR3 DNA is TGCGCCAGCAGCGTAGGGGCGCGCTGGGAGGTGGAGACCCAGTACTTC. Encoded protein: CASSVGARWEVETQYF.

CDR3 sequence: CASRREINQPQHF. In nucleotides, the CDR3 is TGCGCCAGCAGGAGGGAAATCAATCAGCCCCAGCATTTT. The gene calls are TRBV5-1 and TRBJ1-5, with D unclear. CDR3 size: 13 residues. Germline assignment: CDR1 SGHRS and CDR2 YFSETQ. V gave up 5 bases and J gave up 3 bases, with 9 bases separating them.

This chain connects TRBV15 to TRBJ2-1; D is unresolved. Germline V gives CDR1 LNHNV, CDR2 YYDKDF (reference sequence). The CDR3 contains 12 residues. V lost 1 base and J lost 8, with 6 bases in between. CDR3 nucleotides: TGTGCCACCAGCAGAGGAGAGTATGAGCAGTTCTTC. It is translated as CATSRGEYEQFF.

J is TRBJ1-3 and V is TRBV5-1, with D tentatively TRBD1 (6 bases). The CDR3 is 17 residues long. Trimming removed 0 bases at V and 0 bases at J, with 13 bases between. The germline V gene has CDR1 SGHRS and CDR2 YFSETQ. The CDR3 sequence: CASSLEQGPLSGNTIYF. CDR3 sequence (DNA): TGCGCCAGCAGCTTGGAACAGGGTCCCCTCTCTGGAAACACCATATATTTT.

This clone was observed once. This chain uses TRBV6-5 with TRBJ1-2; 8 nucleotides align to TRBD1. Germline CDR1 is MNHEY and CDR2 is SVGAGI. The V gene end was trimmed by 1 base and the J gene end by 8 bases; junction bases not matched to a gene: 6. CDR3 size: 14 residues. CDR3 sequence: CASSYFGQGWGYTF. In nucleotides, the CDR3 is TGTGCCAGCAGTTACTTCGGACAGGGTTGGGGCTACACCTTC.

The chain employs TRBV18 and TRBJ1-5; D not certain. Germline values: CDR1 KGHSH, CDR2 LQKENI. Between the trimmed V and J ends, which lost 6 bases and 0 bases, there was a span of 18 bases. The CDR3 extends over 17 amino acids. The CDR3 spells CASSPTSNPDSNQPQHF. CDR3 bases: TGTGCCAGCTCCCCTACGAGTAACCCCGATAGCAATCAGCCCCAGCATTTT.

The gene calls are TRBV5-1 and TRBJ2-1; 13 bases are shared with TRBD2. The V gene end was trimmed by 0 bases and the J gene end by 4 bases; junction bases not matched to a gene: 1. Germline CDR1 SGHRS, CDR2 YFSETQ. This CDR3 is built from 16 residues. CDR3 sequence (DNA): TGCGCCAGCAGCTTGGGACTAGCGGGAGGATACAATGAGCAGTTCTTC. This encodes CASSLGLAGGYNEQFF.

The rearrangement links TRBV15 to TRBJ2-2; D may be TRBD2 (5 bases). V lost 0 bases and J 1 base, leaving 12 bases between the germline ends. This CDR3 is 17 amino acids long. Germline V CDR1 and CDR2: LNHNV, YYDKDF (reference sequence). This chain's CDR3 is CATSRDLPAGNTGELFF. The CDR3 DNA reads TGTGCCACCAGCAGAGATCTACCCGCGGGGAACACCGGGGAGCTGTTTTTT.

V and J are TRBV5-6 and TRBJ1-2; D unclear. Trimming removed 6 bases at V and 8 bases at J, with 14 bases between. From germline, CDR1 is SGHDT and CDR2 YYEEEE. This CDR3 spans 12 amino acids. CDR3 region: CASTRDAAGYTF. The CDR3 region has the DNA TGTGCCAGCACCCGGGATGCAGCCGGCTACACCTTC.

V is TRBV15 and J is TRBJ1-5; 8 nucleotides align to TRBD1. Per the germline V gene, CDR1 is LNHNV and CDR2 is YYDKDF (reference sequence). This CDR3 is built from 17 residues. The junction had 9 bases not matched to a gene; V was cut back by 1 base and J by 4 bases. The CDR3 DNA is TGTGCCACCAGCAGAGTTCACAACGACAGGGGTAATCAGCCCCAGCATTTT. Residues: CATSRVHNDRGNQPQHF.

This sequence joins TRBV27 and TRBJ2-2, with 8 bases matching TRBD2. V gave up 1 base and J gave up 1 base; unmatched junction bases: 2. The CDR3 covers 16 residues. The V gene's germline CDR1 is MNHEY and CDR2 SMNVEV (reference sequence). CDR3 sequence reads: CASSLYLAGNTGELFF. The CDR3 DNA sequence: TGTGCCAGCAGTTTATATCTAGCGGGGAACACCGGGGAGCTGTTTTTT.

There are a few counts of this clone. The gene calls are TRBV5-8 and TRBJ1-5, with D possibly TRBD1 on 5 matching bases. Germline V CDR1 and CDR2: SGHTS, YDEGEE. The V end was cut by 4 bases, the J end by 3 bases, with 11 bases between. This CDR3 is 14 amino acids long. In DNA, the CDR3 is TGTGCCAGCAGCACTCGGACAAACAATCAGCCCCAGCATTTT. The encoded protein is CASSTRTNNQPQHF.

The chain joins TRBV25-1 to TRBJ2-5; D is undetermined. The CDR3 runs 13 residues. Germline CDR1 reads MGHDK; CDR2 reads SYGVNS. V was cut by 8 bases and J by 7 bases, with 17 bases left in between. The CDR3 region has the DNA TGTGCCAGCCGAGACGGGTTGGAAGGGACCCAGTACTTC. It codes for CASRDGLEGTQYF.

This chain joins TRBV6-5 and TRBJ2-7; TRBD2 matches at 11 bases. Germline trimming cut 5 bases from V and 2 bases from J; bases unmatched to any gene: 5. Germline CDR1 reads MNHEY; CDR2 reads SVGAGI. The CDR3 extends over 15 amino acids. The chain's CDR3 is CASSTGTSGTYEQYF. The CDR3 nucleotides read TGTGCCAGCAGTACCGGGACTAGCGGAACCTACGAGCAGTACTTC.

The genes are TRBV9 and TRBJ2-5; 7 nucleotides align to TRBD1. The J call could be wrong; TRBJ2-7 is a better fit for the DNA end. From germline, CDR1 is SGDLS and CDR2 YYNGEE. The CDR3 runs to 16 residues. CDR3 residues: CASSVGPTGTAYEQYF. For the CDR3, the DNA is TGTGCCAGCAGCGTAGGCCCCACCGGGACAGCCTACGAGCAGTACTTC.

V and J are TRBV7-9 and TRBJ2-3; D gene uncertain. V was pared by 1 base and J by 3 bases, with 5 bases between. CDR3 length equals 13 residues. Germline CDR1 and CDR2: SEHNR and FQNEAQ (reference sequence). CDR3 sequence: CASSLDGTDTQYF. The CDR3 region has the DNA TGTGCCAGCAGCTTAGACGGTACAGATACGCAGTATTTT.

The rearrangement links TRBV19 to TRBJ1-3; D is unclear. Trimming took off 8 bases at V and 0 bases at J, with 11 bases between the two ends. Germline CDR1 reads LNHDA; CDR2 reads SQIVND (reference sequence). This CDR3 has 14 amino acids. The CDR3 DNA sequence: TGTGCCAGTCACGGCGGGAGCTCTGGAAACACCATATATTTT. Residues: CASHGGSSGNTIYF.

The count of this clone is one. The V call is TRBV5-4, the J call TRBJ2-2, with 8 bases fitting TRBD1. The V gene's germline CDR1 is SGHNT and CDR2 YYREEE (reference sequence). V shed 7 bases and J 4 bases; nucleotides not matched to a gene: 9. The CDR3 is 15 amino acids. The CDR3: CASSSTGGSTGELFF. CDR3 nucleotide sequence: TGTGCCAGCTCTAGTACAGGGGGTTCCACCGGGGAGCTGTTTTTT.

As DNA, the CDR3 is TGTGCCAGCAGAAGGGACAGAACAAATTCACCCCTCCACTTT. The encoded protein is CASRRDRTNSPLHF. The rearrangement joins TRBV6-5 to TRBJ1-6; the match to TRBD1 covers 7 bases. This CDR3 has 14 amino acids. In germline, CDR1 is MNHEY, CDR2 SVGAGI. Germline trimming cut 6 bases from V and 7 bases from J; bases unmatched to any gene: 6.

This clone was seen once. This rearrangement joins TRBV15 to TRBJ1-5, with D maybe TRBD1 (5 bases). Germline values: CDR1 LNHNV, CDR2 YYDKDF (reference sequence). The CDR3 is made up of 15 amino acids. Deletions cut 0 bases from V and 8 bases from J, with 14 bases between. CDR3 nucleotide sequence: TGTGCCACCAGCAGAGATAACGGGGGGTTCGAGCCCCAGCATTTT. Its protein is CATSRDNGGFEPQHF. The whole variable domain, filled in from reference TRBV15 and TRBJ1-5, reads DAMVIQNPRYQVTQFGKPVTLSCSQTLNHNVMYWYQQKSSQAPKLLFHYYDKDFNNEADTPDNFQSRRPNTSFCFLDIRSPGLGDTAMYLCATSRDNGGFEPQHFGDGTRLSIL.

The rearrangement joins TRBV5-4 to TRBJ1-2, with TRBD1 identical over 8 bases. From germline, CDR1 is SGHNT and CDR2 YYREEE (reference sequence). The CDR3 contains 15 residues. Trimming cost V 4 bases and J 5 bases; bases outside gene matches: 10. CDR3 loop: CASSQDTGGLYGYTF. CDR3 DNA sequence: TGTGCCAGCAGCCAGGACACAGGGGGACTGTATGGCTACACCTTC.

CDR3 nucleotide sequence: TGTGCCAGCAGTCCGGTGGTGGCTAGCGGAACAGATACGCAGTATTTT. The encoded protein is CASSPVVASGTDTQYF. This chain joins TRBV7-2 and TRBJ2-3; 7 bases line up with TRBD2. This CDR3 is 16 amino acids long. V trimming: 6 bases; J trimming: 3 bases; junction bases outside the gene matches: 12. Germline V CDR1 and CDR2: SGHTA, FQGNSA.

The V gene is TRBV19, the J gene TRBJ1-1; D gene uncertain. The V end lost 7 bases, the J end lost 5 bases, and 17 bases lay between the germline ends. The length of the CDR3 is 14 residues. The germline V gene encodes CDR1 LNHDA and CDR2 SQIVND (reference sequence). The CDR3 reads CASTLGRVGTEAFF. The CDR3 DNA reads as TGTGCCAGTACCCTAGGGAGGGTGGGGACTGAAGCTTTCTTT.

This chain connects TRBV9 to TRBJ2-5; 7 bases agree with TRBD2. Germline CDR1 reads SGDLS; CDR2 reads YYNGEE. The CDR3 totals 16 residues. Losses at the gene ends were 0 bases for V and 4 bases for J; bases not matched to a gene: 9. The chain's CDR3 is CASSVAVRTGGETQYF. CDR3 nucleotide sequence: TGTGCCAGCAGCGTAGCGGTCCGGACGGGAGGAGAGACCCAGTACTTC.

This clone was seen a single time. The chain is built from TRBV19 and TRBJ1-2; D is possibly TRBD1 (5 bases). The CDR3 has 13 amino acids. In germline, CDR1 is LNHDA, CDR2 SQIVND (reference sequence). Trimming took 4 bases from V and 8 from J, leaving 14 bases between them. CDR3 DNA: TGTGCCAGTAGTACCCGGGACTCAGCGGGCTACACCTTC. Translation: CASSTRDSAGYTF.

The table lists this clone with a count of one. The chain is built from TRBV5-1 and TRBJ2-3; perhaps TRBD2 as D (6 bases). Trimming shortened V by 4 bases and J by 5 bases, and 14 bases separated the two germline ends. Per the germline V gene, CDR1 is SGHRS and CDR2 is YFSETQ. CDR3 length: 14 residues. The CDR3 DNA follows: TGCGCCAGCAGCGAGCCGGGAGCGGGAGATACGCAGTATTTT. Translating it yields CASSEPGAGDTQYF.

This rearrangement joins TRBV30 to TRBJ2-7; D perhaps matches TRBD2 (5 bases). The V end was cut by 0 bases, the J end by 1 base, with 16 bases between. Germline assignment: CDR1 GTSNPN and CDR2 SVGIG (reference sequence). The CDR3 extends over 16 amino acids. The CDR3 reads CAWSVLRVGGSYEQYF. In DNA, the CDR3 is TGTGCCTGGAGTGTACTCCGGGTTGGAGGTTCCTACGAGCAGTACTTC. Supplemented by reference TRBV30 and TRBJ2-7, the full variable domain reads SQTIHQWPATLVQPVGSPLSLECTVEGTSNPNLYWYRQAAGRGLQLLFYSVGIGQISSEVPQNLSASRPQDRQFILSSKKLLLSDSGFYLCAWSVLRVGGSYEQYFGPGTRLTVT.

The V call is TRBV19, the J call TRBJ2-5, with 9 nucleotides matching TRBD1. Per germline, CDR1 LNHDA and CDR2 SQIVND (reference sequence). The V segment lost 4 bases and the J segment 2 bases; nucleotides outside the gene matches: 5. The CDR3 covers 15 residues. The CDR3 is CASSTLTGGQETQYF. In nucleotides, the CDR3 is TGTGCCAGTAGTACCCTGACAGGGGGGCAAGAGACCCAGTACTTC.

The chain employs TRBV27 and TRBJ1-2, with 9 positions matching TRBD1. The CDR3 is made up of 14 amino acids. Germline CDR1 is MNHEY and CDR2 is SMNVEV (reference sequence). V lost 6 bases and J lost 2; bases outside the gene matches: 4. The CDR3 nucleotides are TGTGCCAGCAGACTACAGGGGGCGAACTATGGCTACACCTTC. Protein: CASRLQGANYGYTF.

This clone was seen just once. This chain links TRBV27 with TRBJ2-5, with TRBD2 identical over 9 bases. V lost 6 bases, J lost 2 bases, and 4 bases stayed unmatched. The V gene's germline CDR1 is MNHEY and CDR2 SMNVEV (reference sequence). The CDR3 covers 14 residues. CDR3 coding DNA: TGTGCCAGCAGGTCCCTAGCGGGGCAAGAGACCCAGTACTTC. Translated: CASRSLAGQETQYF.